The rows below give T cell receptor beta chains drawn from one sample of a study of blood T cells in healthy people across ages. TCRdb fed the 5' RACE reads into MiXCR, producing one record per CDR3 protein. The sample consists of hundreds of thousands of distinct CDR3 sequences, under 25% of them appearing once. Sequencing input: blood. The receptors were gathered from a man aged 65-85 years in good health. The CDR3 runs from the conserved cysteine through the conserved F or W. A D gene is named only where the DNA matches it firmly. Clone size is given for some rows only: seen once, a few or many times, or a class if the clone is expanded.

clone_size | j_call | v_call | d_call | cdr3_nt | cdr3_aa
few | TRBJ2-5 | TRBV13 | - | TGTGCCAGCAGCTTATACTGGGTGGGCCAAGAGACCCAGTACTTC | CASSLYWVGQETQYF
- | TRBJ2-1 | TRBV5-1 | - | TGCGCCAGCAGCTTGGTCATGACAGGTGCCTACAATGAGCAGTTCTTC | CASSLVMTGAYNEQFF
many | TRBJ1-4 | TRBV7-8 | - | TGTGCCAGCAGCTTTTCCCAGGGGAATAATGAAAAACTGTTTTTT | CASSFSQGNNEKLFF
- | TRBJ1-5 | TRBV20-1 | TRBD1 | TGCAGTGCTAGACCAACGGGACAGGGAAACAATCAGCCCCAGCATTTT | CSARPTGQGNNQPQHF
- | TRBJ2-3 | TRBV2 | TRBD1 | TGTGCCAGCAGCGGACAGGGGAGGTGGAATACGCAGTATTTT | CASSGQGRWNTQYF
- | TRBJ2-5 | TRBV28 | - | TGTGCCAGCAGTTTCAACTTGGCGGCGCCCCAAGGGGAGACCCAGTACTTC | CASSFNLAAPQGETQYF
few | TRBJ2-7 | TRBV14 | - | TGTGCCAGCAGCCAAGGAGTGGAGCAGTACTTC | CASSQGVEQYF
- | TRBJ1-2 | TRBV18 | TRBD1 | TGTGCCAGCTCACCACCGACCTCGACAGGGGGGAGAGGCTACACCTTC | CASSPPTSTGGRGYTF
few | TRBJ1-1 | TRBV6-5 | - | TGTGCCAGCAGCTACAGGGCTCCGAACACTGAAGCTCTCTTT | CASSYRAPNTEALF
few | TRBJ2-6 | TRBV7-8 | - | TGTGCCAGCAGCCGGATGGGGAATTCTGGGGCCAACGTCCTGACTTTC | CASSRMGNSGANVLTF
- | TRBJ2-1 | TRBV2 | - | TGTGCCAGCAGGCGACTAGTGGGAGCCTACAATGAGCAGTTCTTC | CASRRLVGAYNEQFF
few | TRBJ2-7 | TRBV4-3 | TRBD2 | TGCGCCAGCAGCCAAGATATAGCGGGAGTACCCTACGAGCAGTACTTC | CASSQDIAGVPYEQYF
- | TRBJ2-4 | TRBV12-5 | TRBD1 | TGTGCTAGTGGTTTCAGCCGACAGGGCACCATTCAGTACTTC | CASGFSRQGTIQYF
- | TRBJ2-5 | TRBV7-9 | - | TGTGCCAGCAGCTTAGGACAAGTGTGGGAGACCCAGTACTTC | CASSLGQVWETQYF
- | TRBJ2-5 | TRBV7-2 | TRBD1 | TGTGCCAGCAGCTTATCTACGACAGGGAAAGAGACCCAGTACTTC | CASSLSTTGKETQYF
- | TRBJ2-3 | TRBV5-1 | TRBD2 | TGCGCCAGCAGCTTCGGGAGGGCCTCGAACACAGATACGCAGTATTTT | CASSFGRASNTDTQYF
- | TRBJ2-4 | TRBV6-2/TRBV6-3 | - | TGTGCCAGCAGTTACTCGACGGGCGAGCGGGCCAAAAACATTCAGTACTTC | CASSYSTGERAKNIQYF
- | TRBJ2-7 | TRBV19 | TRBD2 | TGTGCCAGTAGTACTGGGGGAGGGCCGTACGAGCAGTACTTC | CASSTGGGPYEQYF
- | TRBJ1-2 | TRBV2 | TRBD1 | TGTGCCAGCAGTGAACAGGGGGCGACCTATGGCTACACCTTC | CASSEQGATYGYTF
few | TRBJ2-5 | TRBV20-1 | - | TGCAGTGCTACGCGGGGAGAGACCCAGTACTTC | CSATRGETQYF
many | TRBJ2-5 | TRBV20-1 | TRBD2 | TGCAGTGCATTGACTAGCGGGAGAACCGAGACCCAGTACTTC | CSALTSGRTETQYF
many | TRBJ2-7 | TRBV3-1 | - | TGTGCCAGCAGTGGGGACTCCGCCTACGAGCAGTACTTC | CASSGDSAYEQYF
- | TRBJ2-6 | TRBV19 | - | TGTGCCAGTAGTCCTCGGGACTTCTCTGGGGCCAACGTCCTGACTTTC | CASSPRDFSGANVLTF
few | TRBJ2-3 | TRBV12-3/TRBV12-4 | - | TGTGCCAGCAGTTTTTTCGGCGGTGGGAAAGGTACGCAGTATTTT | CASSFFGGGKGTQYF
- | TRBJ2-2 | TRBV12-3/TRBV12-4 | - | TGTGCCAGCAGTTTAGCGGAGTCGGGCGGGGAGCTGTTTTTT | CASSLAESGGELFF